These 9 T cell receptor beta chains came from one sample sequenced in a study of T cells expressing NK-cell markers. TCRdb reprocessed the 5' RACE reads, with one entry per CDR3 protein and no DNA. The sample table sets out about 370,000 distinct CDR3 sequences. The material sequenced was blood T cells: a sorted CD56 or NKG2C T cell subset, CD4+ or CD8+ T cells, or bulk PBMC T cells (not recorded which). The receptors were sampled from a woman aged 45-65 years in good health.

V gene TRBV7-9 combines with J gene TRBJ1-1; the TRBD1 assignment by TCRdb is unverifiable without DNA. The CDR3 runs 15 residues. Germline V gene lookup returns CDR1 SEHNR and CDR2 FQNEAQ (reference sequence). The CDR3 region is CASSRGQGSGAEAFF.

V is TRBV11-2 and J is TRBJ1-2; TCRdb calls TRBD1, which cannot be checked without DNA. The CDR3 is 15 residues long. Germline V CDR1 and CDR2: SGHAT, FQNNGV. CDR3 sequence reads: CASSLTPSTGYGYTF.

The gene calls are TRBV2 and TRBJ2-1. This CDR3 contains 14 residues. Germline V gene lookup returns CDR1 SNHLY and CDR2 FYNNEI. CDR3 protein: CATSGFSSYNEQFF.

The chain uses TRBV12-3 or TRBV12-4 and TRBJ1-1. CDR3 length: 13 residues. This CDR3 reads CASSLSVGLSAFF.

This chain connects TRBV10-3 to TRBJ2-7; absent DNA, TCRdb's TRBD2 call cannot be checked. This CDR3 spans 15 amino acids. The germline V gene encodes CDR1 ENHRY and CDR2 SYGVKD. The CDR3 reads CAITGASGSSGEQYF.

CDR3: CASSLTSGRNNEQFF. The V gene is TRBV7-2, the J gene TRBJ2-1; TCRdb indicates TRBD2, and absent DNA this call remains unverified. This CDR3 is 15 amino acids long. CDR1 is SGHTA and CDR2 is FQGNSA in the germline V gene.

CDR3: CASSLGYGDRRLPGANVLTF. The chain joins TRBV5-1 to TRBJ2-6; the TRBD1 assignment by TCRdb is unverifiable without DNA. The CDR3 is 20 residues long. The germline gives CDR1 SGHRS, CDR2 YFSETQ.

This chain connects TRBV11-2 to TRBJ2-3. The germline CDR1 and CDR2 sequences are SGHAT and FQNNGV. The CDR3 is 13 residues long. CDR3 sequence: CASSTKGTDTQYF.

The chain combines TRBV4-1 with TRBJ2-1; TCRdb gives TRBD1 as the D gene, but with no DNA this cannot be confirmed. The CDR3 sequence is 15 residues long. Germline values: CDR1 MGHRA, CDR2 YSYEKL. CDR3 in amino acids: CASSPRLDRDNEQFF.